Below are 20 T cell receptor beta chains sequenced from a single sample in a study of human T cells and chemical hapten exposure. Time point meaning: pre-sensitization, week 0. The treatment is: therapeutic diphenylcyclopropenone sensitization with weekly scalp DPC. Each CDR3 protein gets one entry after TCRdb re-called the RACE reads with MiXCR. Of about 380,000 distinct CDR3 sequences listed, approximately 5% are singletons. The sample in question was whole blood, obtained in connection with sensitization to the hapten diphenylcyclopropenone (DPC). These receptor sequences come from a woman between 50 and 59 years old with alopecia areata. Some clones in this sample may be carry-over from other donors' samples.

This clonotype occurred many times. The rearrangement joins TRBV15 to TRBJ2-1; 9 bases are shared with TRBD1. The CDR3 contains 15 residues. The germline V gene has CDR1 LNHNV and CDR2 YYDKDF (reference sequence). After removal of 4 bases from V and 7 bases from J, the junction contained 8 bases not matched to a gene. The CDR3 is CATSIPGQGDNEQFF. The CDR3 region has the DNA TGTGCCACCAGCATCCCGGGACAGGGAGATAATGAGCAGTTCTTC.

This clonotype came up a few times. This rearrangement joins TRBV5-4 to TRBJ1-4, with D tentatively TRBD1 (6 bases). CDR1 and CDR2 from the germline V gene are SGHNT and YYREEE (reference sequence). This CDR3 is 16 amino acids long. Between the trimmed V and J ends, which lost 3 bases and 3 bases, there was a span of 15 bases. The CDR3 spells CASSSGTPLSNEKLFF. Here the CDR3 DNA reads TGTGCCAGCAGCTCCGGGACACCTCTCTCTAATGAAAAACTGTTTTTT.

This clonotype was found many times. CDR3 sequence: CASSEALGLAGDYNEQFF. The CDR3 coding sequence is TGTGCCAGCAGTGAAGCGCTTGGGCTAGCGGGGGACTACAATGAGCAGTTCTTC. The V call is TRBV2, the J call TRBJ2-1, with 10 bases aligning to TRBD2. In germline, CDR1 is SNHLY, CDR2 FYNNEI. CDR3 length equals 18 residues. With 0 bases clipped from V and 3 bases from J, the junction kept 8 bases outside the gene matches.

This clonotype was seen repeatedly, ten times or more. The V call is TRBV20-1, the J call TRBJ2-2, with D perhaps matching TRBD1 (5 bases). CDR1 and CDR2 (germline): DFQATT, SNEGSKA (reference sequence). The germline V and J ends were trimmed by 1 base and 1 base, with 13 bases remaining between them. The CDR3 has 16 amino acids. CDR3 bases: TGCAGTGCTAGAGTCCGGCAGGGATGGAACACCGGGGAGCTGTTTTTT. Its translation: CSARVRQGWNTGELFF.

This clonotype was seen a handful of times. This chain uses TRBV2 with TRBJ2-3; D is possibly TRBD1 (6 bases). V gave up 11 bases and J gave up 1 base, with 16 bases separating them. From germline, CDR1 is SNHLY and CDR2 FYNNEI. The CDR3 is 14 amino acids. Here the CDR3 DNA reads TGTGCCTTCCAGACAGGCCCCGGCACAGATACGCAGTATTTT. It encodes CAFQTGPGTDTQYF.

A few counts support this clonotype. The chain couples TRBV7-2 to TRBJ2-3; D gene ambiguous. Deletions cut 3 bases from V and 5 bases from J, with 9 bases between. Germline-derived CDR1 and CDR2 are SGHTA and FQGNSA. The CDR3 runs to 13 residues. The CDR3 loop is CASSLSYIDTQYF. CDR3 DNA sequence: TGTGCCAGCAGCTTGTCATACATAGATACGCAGTATTTT. Filled out from reference TRBV7-2 and TRBJ2-3, the complete variable domain reads GAGVSQSPSNKVTEKGKDVELRCDPISGHTALYWYRQSLGQGLEFLIYFQGNSAPDKSGLPSDRFSAERTGGSVSTLTIQRTQQEDSAVYLCASSLSYIDTQYFGPGTRLTVL.

This clonotype has a handful of counts. The CDR3 DNA follows: TGTGCCAGCAGTCACCACTCCGTGTTAGATGAGCAGTTCTTC. This gives the protein CASSHHSVLDEQFF. V usage is TRBV12-3 or TRBV12-4 and J usage is TRBJ2-1; no reliable D call. V dropped 5 bases and J dropped 8 bases, with 16 bases sitting between them. This CDR3 is 14 amino acids long.

A word on this clonotype: A much larger clone differs from this one at a single base, so this may be a read error. This chain uses TRBV20-1 with TRBJ1-1; D is perhaps TRBD1 (6 bases). This CDR3 region has 16 residues. Germline V lookup: CDR1 DFQATT, CDR2 SNEGSKA (reference sequence). CDR3 DNA: TGCAGTGCTAGAGATAACCCGACAGGATTGAACTCTGAAGCTTTCTTT. Residues: CSARDNPTGLNSEAFF.

J is TRBJ2-3 and V is TRBV29-1; 7 bases fit TRBD1. The CDR3 totals 14 residues. V was clipped by 6 bases and J by 6 bases; unmatched bases: 12. CDR1 is SQVTM and CDR2 is ANQGSEA in the germline V gene. DNA of the CDR3: TGCAGCGTGGCAACGGGACAGTTAGAGGATACGCAGTATTTT. Residues: CSVATGQLEDTQYF.

This clonotype was seen only a few times. The chain employs TRBV6-5 and TRBJ1-4; 9 nucleotides match TRBD1. Trimming at V came to 7 bases and at J to 4 bases, leaving 4 bases not matched to a gene. The CDR3 contains 14 residues. Germline loops: CDR1 MNHEY, CDR2 SVGAGI. CDR3 in amino acids: CASTGTGLNEKLFF. The CDR3, as DNA: TGTGCCAGCACCGGGACAGGGCTTAATGAAAAACTGTTTTTT.

This clonotype was detected only a few times. The J gene is TRBJ1-5, the V gene TRBV6-2 or TRBV6-3; D is perhaps TRBD1 (5 bases). The CDR3 extends over 13 amino acids. Germline assignment: CDR1 MNHEY and CDR2 SVGEGT. The germline V and J ends were trimmed by 10 bases and 5 bases, with 15 bases remaining between them. CDR3 sequence: CATQRGLYQPQHF. For the CDR3, the DNA is TGTGCCACTCAAAGGGGTTTGTATCAGCCCCAGCATTTT.

The sample holds many counts of this clonotype. The rearrangement uses TRBV3-1 and TRBJ1-1, with TRBD1 as a possible D gene (6 bases). V dropped 5 bases and J dropped 6 bases, with 16 bases sitting between them. This CDR3 spans 14 amino acids. CDR1 and CDR2 (germline): LGHDT, YNNKEL (reference sequence). The CDR3 DNA sequence: TGTGCCAGCAGCAAGGCCGGGGGCGACGCTGAAGCTTTCTTT. Translated: CASSKAGGDAEAFF.

This clonotype was picked up many times. The chain employs TRBV27 and TRBJ2-3; TRBD2 aligns across 7 bases. Germline V gene sequence: CDR1 MNHEY, CDR2 SMNVEV (reference sequence). This CDR3 region has 15 residues. Trimming removed 4 bases from V and 5 bases from J; junction bases left unmatched: 9. This chain's CDR3 is CASSSPSGRGDTQYF. CDR3 coding DNA: TGTGCCAGCAGTTCCCCTAGCGGTAGGGGAGATACGCAGTATTTT.

Many counts were recorded for this clonotype. The chain uses TRBV5-1 and TRBJ2-2; the match to TRBD2 covers 9 bases. The CDR3 has 15 residues. Germline CDR1 reads SGHRS; CDR2 reads YFSETQ. V shed 5 bases and J 4 bases; nucleotides not matched to a gene: 6. As DNA, the CDR3 is TGCGCCAGCAGAGTAGCGGGAGTGGCCACCGGGGAGCTGTTTTTT. Protein sequence: CASRVAGVATGELFF.

This clonotype was seen ten or more times. CDR3 protein: CASSFKQTNEKLFF. CDR3 coding DNA: TGTGCCAGCAGCTTCAAACAGACTAATGAAAAACTGTTTTTT. This chain joins TRBV5-6 and TRBJ1-4, with D unclear. Germline lookup yields CDR1 SGHDT and CDR2 YYEEEE. V lost 2 bases and J 2 bases, leaving 7 bases between the germline ends. The length of the CDR3 is 14 residues.

CDR3 protein: CSGGLAGYNEQFF. The CDR3 DNA follows: TGCAGCGGGGGACTAGCGGGATACAATGAGCAGTTCTTC. The rearrangement uses TRBV29-1 and TRBJ2-1, with TRBD2 matching 13 bases. V gave up 7 bases and J gave up 4 bases; unmatched junction bases: 1. The CDR3 extends over 13 amino acids. Germline-derived CDR1 and CDR2 are SQVTM and ANQGSEA.

Many counts were recorded for this clonotype. The rearrangement uses TRBV28 and TRBJ2-7, with D maybe TRBD2 (6 bases). The CDR3 is 11 residues long. The germline V and J ends were trimmed by 3 bases and 9 bases, with 9 bases remaining between them. Germline V gene sequence: CDR1 MDHEN, CDR2 SYDVKM. The CDR3 DNA reads TGTGCCAGCAGTTTCGGAGGGGCGCAGTACTTC. Its protein product is CASSFGGAQYF. The full variable domain, its missing parts supplied by reference TRBV28 and TRBJ2-7, is DVKVTQSSRYLVKRTGEKVFLECVQDMDHENMFWYRQDPGLGLRLIYFSYDVKMKEKGDIPEGYSVSREKKERFSLILESASTNQTSMYLCASSFGGAQYFGPGTRLTVT.

This clonotype was recorded many times. The rearrangement uses TRBV28 and TRBJ2-2, with 8 bases that match TRBD1. V was pared by 0 bases and J by 5 bases, with 8 bases of the junction left unmatched. CDR3 length: 17 residues. CDR1 and CDR2 (germline): MDHEN, SYDVKM. CDR3 loop: CASSLWGQEGSTGELFF. The CDR3 DNA reads as TGTGCCAGCAGTTTATGGGGACAGGAGGGTAGTACCGGGGAGCTGTTTTTT.

The V call is TRBV5-1, the J call TRBJ2-2; unclear D gene. Germline CDR1 and CDR2: SGHRS and YFSETQ. Deletions cut 4 bases from V and 0 bases from J, with 16 bases between. The CDR3 has 17 amino acids. The CDR3 nucleotides are TGCGCCAGCAGCGCGGCCCCTTTCGGCGCGAACACCGGGGAGCTGTTTTTT. Protein product: CASSAAPFGANTGELFF.

This rearrangement joins TRBV11-2 to TRBJ1-4; D gene uncertain. CDR1 is SGHAT and CDR2 is FQNNGV in the germline V gene. The CDR3 covers 13 residues. Trimming took 5 bases from V and 4 from J, leaving 8 bases between them. Here the CDR3 reads CASSRALNEKLFF. The CDR3 DNA reads as TGTGCCAGCAGCCGGGCCCTTAATGAAAAACTGTTTTTT. Complete variable domain (other parts from reference TRBV11-2 and TRBJ1-4): EAGVAQSPRYKIIEKRQSVAFWCNPISGHATLYWYQQILGQGPKLLIQFQNNGVVDDSQLPKDRFSAERLKGVDSTLKIQPAKLEDSAVYLCASSRALNEKLFFGSGTQLSVL.